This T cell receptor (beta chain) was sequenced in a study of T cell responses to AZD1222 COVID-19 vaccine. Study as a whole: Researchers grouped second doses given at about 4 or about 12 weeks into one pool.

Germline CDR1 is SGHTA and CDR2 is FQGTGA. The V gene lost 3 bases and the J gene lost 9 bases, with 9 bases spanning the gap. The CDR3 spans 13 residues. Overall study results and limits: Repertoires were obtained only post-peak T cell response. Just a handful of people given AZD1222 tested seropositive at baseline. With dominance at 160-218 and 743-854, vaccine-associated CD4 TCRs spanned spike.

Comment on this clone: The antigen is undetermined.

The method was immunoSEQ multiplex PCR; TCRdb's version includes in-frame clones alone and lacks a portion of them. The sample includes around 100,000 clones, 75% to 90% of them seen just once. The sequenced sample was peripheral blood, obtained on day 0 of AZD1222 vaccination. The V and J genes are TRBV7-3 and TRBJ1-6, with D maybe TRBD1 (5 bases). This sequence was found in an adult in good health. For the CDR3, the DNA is TGTGCCAGCAGCTTGGACATGTCTTCACCCCTCCACTTT. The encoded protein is CASSLDMSSPLHF.